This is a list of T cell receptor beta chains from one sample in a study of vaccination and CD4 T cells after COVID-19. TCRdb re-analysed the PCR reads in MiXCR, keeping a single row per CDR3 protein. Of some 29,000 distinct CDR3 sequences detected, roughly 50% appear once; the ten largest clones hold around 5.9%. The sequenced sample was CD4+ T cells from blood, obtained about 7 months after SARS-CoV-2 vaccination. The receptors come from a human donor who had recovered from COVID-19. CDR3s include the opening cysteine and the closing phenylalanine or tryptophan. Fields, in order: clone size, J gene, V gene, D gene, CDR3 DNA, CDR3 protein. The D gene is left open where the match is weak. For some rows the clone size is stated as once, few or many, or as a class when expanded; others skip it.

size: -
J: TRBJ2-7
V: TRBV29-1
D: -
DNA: TGCAGCGTTTTCTCTTCGATCGGGGAGCAGTACTTC
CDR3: CSVFSSIGEQYF

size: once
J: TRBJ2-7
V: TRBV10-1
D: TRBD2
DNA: TGCGCCAGCAGTGACTGGGGACTAGCGGGAGGGGAACCCCACGAGCAGTACTTC
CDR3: CASSDWGLAGGEPHEQYF

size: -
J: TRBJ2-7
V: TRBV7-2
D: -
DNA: TGTGCCAGCATACAAAGGGGAGGACAGAACGTCTACGAGCAGTACTTC
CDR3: CASIQRGGQNVYEQYF

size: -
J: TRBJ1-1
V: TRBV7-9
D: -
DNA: TGTGCCAGCAGCCCTATGACGCGAGGGAGGAACACTGAAGCTTTCTTT
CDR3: CASSPMTRGRNTEAFF

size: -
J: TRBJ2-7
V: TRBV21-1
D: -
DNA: TGTGCCAGCAGCAAAGTAGAGACTAGGAAGTCCTACGAGCAGTACTTC
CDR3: CASSKVETRKSYEQYF

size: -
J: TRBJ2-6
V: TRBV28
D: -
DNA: TGTGCCAGCAGTACACCAGGACAGTCGTCTGGGGCCAACGTCCTGACTTTC
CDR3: CASSTPGQSSGANVLTF

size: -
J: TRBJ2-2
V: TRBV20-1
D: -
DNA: TGCAGTGCGAACCCGTCGATCGAAACCGGGGAGCTGTTTTTT
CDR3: CSANPSIETGELFF

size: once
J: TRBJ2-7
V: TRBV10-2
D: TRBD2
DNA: TGCGCCAGCACCCGAAGCCCCACCGGGACTAGCGGCTACGAGCAGTACTTC
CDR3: CASTRSPTGTSGYEQYF

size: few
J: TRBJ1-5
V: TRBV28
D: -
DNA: TGTGCCAGCAGTCACAGGGATAGCAATCAGCCCCAGCATTTT
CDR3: CASSHRDSNQPQHF

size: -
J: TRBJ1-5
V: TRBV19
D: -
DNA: TGTGCCAGTAGTATTCGGGGGTTAGGGAATCAGCCCCAGCATTTT
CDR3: CASSIRGLGNQPQHF